The present T cell receptor (beta chain) was sequenced within a study of blood T cells in healthy people across ages. Notes on the study in general: Unknown CMV status may confound age-related changes in expanded clones. Reliance upon unsorted PBMCs precluded definitive naive versus antigen-experienced comparison.

To note about this clonotype: The antigen remains undetermined.

CDR1 and CDR2 (germline): SGHTA, FQGNSA. The length of the CDR3 is 15 residues. The V gene lost 1 base and the J gene lost 3 bases, with 12 bases spanning the gap. Isolated PBMCs totaled at least 7 million in each sample. For the second PCR, which ran for about 7 to 11 cycles, a sample-barcoded 5' primer and a J-beta primer mix were used. A single record per CDR3 protein comes from TCRdb applying MiXCR to the 5' RACE reads. The table lists hundreds of thousands of distinct CDR3 sequences, more than 55% of them singletons. The sequence came from a man aged 40-49 years in good health. This chain connects TRBV7-2 to TRBJ1-1; D might be TRBD1 (6 bases). Sequencing was performed on blood. The CDR3 DNA reads TGTGCCAGCAGCTTAGAAAGGGAGGGGGACACTGAAGCTTTCTTT. It translates to CASSLEREGDTEAFF. The whole variable domain, remainder taken from reference TRBV7-2 and TRBJ1-1, is GAGVSQSPSNKVTEKGKDVELRCDPISGHTALYWYRQSLGQGLEFLIYFQGNSAPDKSGLPSDRFSAERTGGSVSTLTIQRTQQEDSAVYLCASSLEREGDTEAFFGQGTRLTVV.